Listed below are T cell receptor beta chains from one sample, sequenced in a study of cytomegalovirus exposure and HLA in healthy donors. Data came from immunoSEQ multiplex PCR; TCRdb stores just in-frame clones and leaves some out. The sample contains about 140,000 clones, roughly 73% of which appear only once. What was sequenced was PBMCs. These receptor sequences come from a man aged 40-49 years in good health and CMV-seronegative. CDR3s include the opening cysteine and the closing phenylalanine or tryptophan. The size field is filled for only some rows; it gives once, few, many or a size class.

J: TRBJ2-3; size: .; V: TRBV20-1; CDR3: CSARVEDTQYF
J: TRBJ1-2; size: .; V: TRBV19; CDR3: CASSIVFGGYGYTF
J: TRBJ1-3; size: .; V: TRBV5-8; CDR3: CASSLFGTGGYKAGNTIYF
J: TRBJ1-2; size: .; V: TRBV27; CDR3: CASSLVTTGTNYGYTF
J: TRBJ2-3; size: .; V: TRBV6-4; CDR3: CASKRLAASTDTQYF
J: TRBJ2-1; size: .; V: TRBV6-6; CDR3: CASSYGSGEQFF
J: TRBJ1-5; size: .; V: TRBV7-9; CDR3: CASSQTGGDQPQHF
J: TRBJ2-3; size: few; V: TRBV5-6; CDR3: CASREGGFTDTQYF
J: TRBJ2-5; size: few; V: TRBV5-1; CDR3: CASSLQGARETQYF
J: TRBJ2-7; size: .; V: TRBV19; CDR3: CASSYSDSFSYEQYF
J: .; size: few; V: TRBV13; CDR3: CASSRGTGRYEQYF
J: TRBJ2-7; size: .; V: TRBV6-6; CDR3: CASSYSASYEQYF
J: TRBJ2-1; size: .; V: TRBV7-9; CDR3: CASSAVSGGYNEQFF
J: TRBJ2-1; size: .; V: TRBV6-8; CDR3: CASFPLSERSNEQFF
J: TRBJ2-7; size: .; V: TRBV14; CDR3: CASRSSYEGLGYEQYF
J: TRBJ1-5; size: .; V: TRBV6-4; CDR3: CASSVLNQPQHF
J: TRBJ2-2; size: few; V: TRBV12-5; CDR3: CASGPRGTSGGTGELFF
J: TRBJ1-1; size: many; V: TRBV4-1; CDR3: CASSQDSKWGGDTEAFF
J: TRBJ2-3; size: .; V: TRBV9; CDR3: CASSVGLLTDTQYF
J: TRBJ1-6; size: few; V: TRBV5-1; CDR3: CASSLLSPTGDHSPLHF
J: TRBJ2-5; size: .; V: TRBV4-1; CDR3: CASSRTSAGETQYF
J: TRBJ1-5; size: .; V: TRBV6-1; CDR3: CASSSPGQGNQPQHF
J: TRBJ2-2; size: .; V: TRBV7-3; CDR3: CASSPGTSPGELFF
J: TRBJ2-1; size: .; V: TRBV19; CDR3: CASKAGGLSSYNEQFF
J: TRBJ2-2; size: .; V: TRBV7-9; CDR3: CASSPPSGRTNTGELFF
J: TRBJ1-6; size: .; V: TRBV2; CDR3: CASKVSGRWGGSYNSPLHF
J: TRBJ2-6; size: many; V: TRBV5-1; CDR3: CASSLTRSGANVLTF
J: TRBJ1-2; size: .; V: TRBV7-3; CDR3: CASRRDRAAYGYTF
J: TRBJ1-5; size: .; V: TRBV5-1; CDR3: CASSLEGVGNQPQHF